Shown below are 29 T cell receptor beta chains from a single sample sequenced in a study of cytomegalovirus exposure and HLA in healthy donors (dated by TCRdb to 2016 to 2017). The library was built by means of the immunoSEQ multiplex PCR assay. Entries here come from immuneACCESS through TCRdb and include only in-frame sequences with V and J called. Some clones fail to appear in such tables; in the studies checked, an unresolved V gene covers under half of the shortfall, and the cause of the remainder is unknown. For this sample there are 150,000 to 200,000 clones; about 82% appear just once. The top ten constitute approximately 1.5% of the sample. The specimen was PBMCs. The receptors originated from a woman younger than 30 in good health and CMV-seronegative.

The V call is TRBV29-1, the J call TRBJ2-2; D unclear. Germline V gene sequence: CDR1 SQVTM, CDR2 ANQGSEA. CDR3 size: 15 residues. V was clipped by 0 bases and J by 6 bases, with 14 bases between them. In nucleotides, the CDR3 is TGCAGCGTTGAAGAGCGTTCGATGGGCTCCGGGGAGCTGTTTTTT. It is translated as CSVEERSMGSGELFF.

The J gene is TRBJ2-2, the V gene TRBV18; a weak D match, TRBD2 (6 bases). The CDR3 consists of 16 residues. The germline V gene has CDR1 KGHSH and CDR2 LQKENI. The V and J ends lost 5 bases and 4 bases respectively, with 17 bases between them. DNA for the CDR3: TGTGCCAGCTCAACCAACCGAGCGGGCCTCACCGGGGAGCTGTTTTTT. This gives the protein CASSTNRAGLTGELFF.

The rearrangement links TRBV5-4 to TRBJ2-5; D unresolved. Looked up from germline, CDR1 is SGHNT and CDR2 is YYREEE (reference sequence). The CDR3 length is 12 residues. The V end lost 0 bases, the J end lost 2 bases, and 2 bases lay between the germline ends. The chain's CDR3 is CASSLVQETQYF. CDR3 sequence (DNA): TGTGCCAGCAGCTTGGTACAAGAGACCCAGTACTTC.

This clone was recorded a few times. For the CDR3, the DNA is TGTGCCAGCAGTGCCCTCGCGGGGGTGCACTACGAGCAGTACTTC. This codes for CASSALAGVHYEQYF. The rearrangement uses TRBV2 and TRBJ2-7, with 7 bases that match TRBD2. CDR3 length: 15 amino acids. The germline CDR1 and CDR2 sequences are SNHLY and FYNNEI. V was pared by 4 bases and J by 3 bases, with 9 bases of the junction left unmatched. Complete variable domain (other parts from reference TRBV2 and TRBJ2-7): EPEVTQTPSHQVTQMGQEVILRCVPISNHLYFYWYRQILGQKVEFLVSFYNNEISEKSEIFDDQFSVERPDGSNFTLKIRSTKLEDSAMYFCASSALAGVHYEQYFGPGTRLTVT.

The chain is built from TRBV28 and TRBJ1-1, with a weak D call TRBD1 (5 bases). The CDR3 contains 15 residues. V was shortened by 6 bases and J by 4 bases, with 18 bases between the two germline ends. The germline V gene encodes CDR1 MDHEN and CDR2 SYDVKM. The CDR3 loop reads CASSRRGVGSTEAFF. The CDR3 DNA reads TGTGCCAGCAGCCGCCGGGGGGTGGGTAGCACTGAAGCTTTCTTT.

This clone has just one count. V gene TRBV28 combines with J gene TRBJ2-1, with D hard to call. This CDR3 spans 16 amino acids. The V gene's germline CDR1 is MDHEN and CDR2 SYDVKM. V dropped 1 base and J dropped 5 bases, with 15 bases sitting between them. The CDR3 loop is CASSLSTPNDDNEQFF. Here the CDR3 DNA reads TGTGCCAGCAGTTTATCGACACCAAATGACGACAATGAGCAGTTCTTC. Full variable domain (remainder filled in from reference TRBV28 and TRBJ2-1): DVKVTQSSRYLVKRTGEKVFLECVQDMDHENMFWYRQDPGLGLRLIYFSYDVKMKEKGDIPEGYSVSREKKERFSLILESASTNQTSMYLCASSLSTPNDDNEQFFGPGTRLTVL.

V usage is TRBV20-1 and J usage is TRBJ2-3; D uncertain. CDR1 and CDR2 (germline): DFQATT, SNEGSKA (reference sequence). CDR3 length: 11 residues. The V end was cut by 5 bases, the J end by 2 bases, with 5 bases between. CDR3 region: CSAEDTDTQYF. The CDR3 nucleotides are TGCAGTGCTGAGGACACAGATACGCAGTATTTT.

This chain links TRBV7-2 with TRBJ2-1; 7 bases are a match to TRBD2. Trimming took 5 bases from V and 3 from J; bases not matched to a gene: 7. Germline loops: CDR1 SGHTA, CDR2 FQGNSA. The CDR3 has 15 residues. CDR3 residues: CASSTGLAVYNEQFF. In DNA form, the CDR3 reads TGTGCCAGCAGCACGGGGCTAGCGGTCTACAATGAGCAGTTCTTC.

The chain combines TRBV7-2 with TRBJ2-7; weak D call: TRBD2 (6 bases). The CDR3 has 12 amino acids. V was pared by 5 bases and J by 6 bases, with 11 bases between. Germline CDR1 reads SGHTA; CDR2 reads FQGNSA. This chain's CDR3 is CASSTRLGEQYF. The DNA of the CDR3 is TGTGCCAGCAGCACGAGACTAGGCGAGCAGTACTTC.

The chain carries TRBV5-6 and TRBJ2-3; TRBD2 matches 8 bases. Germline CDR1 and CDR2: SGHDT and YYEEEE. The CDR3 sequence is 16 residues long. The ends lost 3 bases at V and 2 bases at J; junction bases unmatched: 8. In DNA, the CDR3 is TGTGCCAGCAGCTCGTTAGCGGGGCAAACCACAGATACGCAGTATTTT. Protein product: CASSSLAGQTTDTQYF. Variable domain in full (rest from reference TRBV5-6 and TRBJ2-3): DAGVTQSPTHLIKTRGQQVTLRCSPKSGHDTVSWYQQALGQGPQFIFQYYEEEERQRGNFPDRFSGHQFPNYSSELNVNALLLGDSALYLCASSSLAGQTTDTQYFGPGTRLTVL.

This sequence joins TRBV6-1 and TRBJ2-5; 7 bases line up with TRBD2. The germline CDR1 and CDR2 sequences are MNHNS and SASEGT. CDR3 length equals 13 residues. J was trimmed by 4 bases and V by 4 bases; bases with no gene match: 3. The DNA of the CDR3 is TGTGCCAGCAGTGGGACTAGAAGAGAGACCCAGTACTTC. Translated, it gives CASSGTRRETQYF.

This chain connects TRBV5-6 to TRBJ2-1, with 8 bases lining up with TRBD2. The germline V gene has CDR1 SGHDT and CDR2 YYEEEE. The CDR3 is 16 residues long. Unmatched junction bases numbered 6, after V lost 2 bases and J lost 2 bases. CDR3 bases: TGTGCCAGCAGCTTAGAGGCCGGGAGGGCCTACAATGAGCAGTTCTTC. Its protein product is CASSLEAGRAYNEQFF.

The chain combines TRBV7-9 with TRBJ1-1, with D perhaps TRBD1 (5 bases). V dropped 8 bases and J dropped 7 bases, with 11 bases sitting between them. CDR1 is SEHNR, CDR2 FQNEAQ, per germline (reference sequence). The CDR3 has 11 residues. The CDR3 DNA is TGTGCCAGCGCGCAGGGTTATGAAGCTTTCTTT. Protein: CASAQGYEAFF.

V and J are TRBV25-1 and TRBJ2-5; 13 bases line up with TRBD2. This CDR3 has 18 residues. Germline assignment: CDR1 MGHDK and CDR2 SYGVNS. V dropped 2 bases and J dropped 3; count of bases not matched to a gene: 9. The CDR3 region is CASSETSGGGLVEETQYF. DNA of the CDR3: TGTGCCAGCAGTGAAACTAGCGGGGGGGGGTTAGTGGAAGAGACCCAGTACTTC.

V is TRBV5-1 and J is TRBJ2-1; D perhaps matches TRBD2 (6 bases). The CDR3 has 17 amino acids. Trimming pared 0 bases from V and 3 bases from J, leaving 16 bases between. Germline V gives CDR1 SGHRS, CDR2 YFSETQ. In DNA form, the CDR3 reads TGCGCCAGCAGCTTGGGCCTTCTTTTGCGGGACTACAATGAGCAGTTCTTC. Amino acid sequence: CASSLGLLLRDYNEQFF. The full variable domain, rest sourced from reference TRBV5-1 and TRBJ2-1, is KAGVTQTPRYLIKTRGQQVTLSCSPISGHRSVSWYQQTPGQGLQFLFEYFSETQRNKGNFPGRFSGRQFSNSRSEMNVSTLELGDSALYLCASSLGLLLRDYNEQFFGPGTRLTVL.

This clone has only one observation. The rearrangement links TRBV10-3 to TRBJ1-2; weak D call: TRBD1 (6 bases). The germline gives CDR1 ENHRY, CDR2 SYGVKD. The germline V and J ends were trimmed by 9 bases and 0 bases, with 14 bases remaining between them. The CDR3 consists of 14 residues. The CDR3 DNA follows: TGTGCCATACGACACAGGGAACCTAACTATGGCTACACCTTC. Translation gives CAIRHREPNYGYTF.

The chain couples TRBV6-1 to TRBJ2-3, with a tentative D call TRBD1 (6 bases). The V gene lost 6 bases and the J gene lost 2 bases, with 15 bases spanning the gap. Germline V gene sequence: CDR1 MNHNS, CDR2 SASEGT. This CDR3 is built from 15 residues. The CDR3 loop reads CASRFTTGFTDTQYF. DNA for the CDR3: TGTGCCAGCAGATTCACAACAGGGTTCACAGATACGCAGTATTTT.

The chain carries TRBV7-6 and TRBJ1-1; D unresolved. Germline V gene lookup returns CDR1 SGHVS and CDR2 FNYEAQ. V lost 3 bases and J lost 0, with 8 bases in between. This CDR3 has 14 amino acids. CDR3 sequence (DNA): TGTGCCAGCAGCTTCCGCGGTGTGAACACTGAAGCTTTCTTT. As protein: CASSFRGVNTEAFF.

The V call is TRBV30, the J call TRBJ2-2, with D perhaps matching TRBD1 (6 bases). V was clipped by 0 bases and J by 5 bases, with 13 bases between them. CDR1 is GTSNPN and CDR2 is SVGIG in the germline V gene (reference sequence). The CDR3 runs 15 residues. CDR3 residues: CAWSVLGAWTGELFF. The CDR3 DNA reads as TGTGCCTGGAGTGTCTTGGGGGCTTGGACCGGGGAGCTGTTTTTT.

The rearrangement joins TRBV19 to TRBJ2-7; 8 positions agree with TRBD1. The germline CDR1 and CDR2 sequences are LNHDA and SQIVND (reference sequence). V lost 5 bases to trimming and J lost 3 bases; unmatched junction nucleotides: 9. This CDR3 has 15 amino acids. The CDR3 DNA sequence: TGTGCCAGTAGTTCCTCGTGGACAGGGAACTACGAGCAGTACTTC. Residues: CASSSSWTGNYEQYF. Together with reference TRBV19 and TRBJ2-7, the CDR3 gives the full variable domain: DGGITQSPKYLFRKEGQNVTLSCEQNLNHDAMYWYRQDPGQGLRLIYYSQIVNDFQKGDIAEGYSVSREKKESFPLTVTSAQKNPTAFYLCASSSSWTGNYEQYFGPGTRLTVT.

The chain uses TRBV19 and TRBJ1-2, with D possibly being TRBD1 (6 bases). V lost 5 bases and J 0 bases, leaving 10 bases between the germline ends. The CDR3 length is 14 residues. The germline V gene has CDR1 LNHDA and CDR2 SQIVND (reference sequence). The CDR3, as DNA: TGTGCCAGTAGTGACAGGAGTTCTAACTATGGCTACACCTTC. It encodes CASSDRSSNYGYTF.

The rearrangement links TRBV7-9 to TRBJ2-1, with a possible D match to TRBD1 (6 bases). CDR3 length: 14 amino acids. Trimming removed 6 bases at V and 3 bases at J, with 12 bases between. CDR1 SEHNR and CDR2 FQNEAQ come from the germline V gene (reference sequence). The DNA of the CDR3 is TGTGCCAGCAGTTCCGACAGGAACTACAATGAGCAGTTCTTC. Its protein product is CASSSDRNYNEQFF.

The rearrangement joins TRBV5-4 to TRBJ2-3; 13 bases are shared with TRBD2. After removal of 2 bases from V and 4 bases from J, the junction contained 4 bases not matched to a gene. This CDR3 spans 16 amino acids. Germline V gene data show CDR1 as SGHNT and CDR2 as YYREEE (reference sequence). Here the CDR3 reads CASSLRTSGSADTQYF. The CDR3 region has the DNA TGTGCCAGCAGCTTACGGACTAGCGGGAGCGCAGATACGCAGTATTTT.

The CDR3 DNA follows: TGTGCCAGCAGCAGAGACAGTTGGGGGGATGAGCAGTTCTTC. Amino acids: CASSRDSWGDEQFF. The chain links TRBV2 to TRBJ2-1; TRBD2 might be the D (6 bases). V shed 6 bases and J shed 8 bases, with 17 bases lying between them. Per the germline V gene, CDR1 is SNHLY and CDR2 is FYNNEI. The CDR3 covers 14 residues.

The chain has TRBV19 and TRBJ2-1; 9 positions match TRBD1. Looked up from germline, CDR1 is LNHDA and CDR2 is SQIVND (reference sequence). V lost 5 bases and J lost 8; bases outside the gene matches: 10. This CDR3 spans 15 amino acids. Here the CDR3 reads CASSVSGTGYHEQFF. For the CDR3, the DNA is TGTGCCAGTAGTGTCTCCGGGACAGGGTACCATGAGCAGTTCTTC.

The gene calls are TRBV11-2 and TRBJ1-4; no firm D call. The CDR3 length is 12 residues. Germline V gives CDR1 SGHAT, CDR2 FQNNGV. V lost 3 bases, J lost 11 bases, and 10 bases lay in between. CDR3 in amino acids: CASSLDFGKLFF. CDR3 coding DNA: TGTGCCAGCAGCTTGGATTTCGGGAAACTGTTTTTT.

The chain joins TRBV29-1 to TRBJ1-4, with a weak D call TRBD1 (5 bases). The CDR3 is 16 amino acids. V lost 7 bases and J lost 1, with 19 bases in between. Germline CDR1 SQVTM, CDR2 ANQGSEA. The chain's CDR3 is CSAARRGGLTNEKLFF. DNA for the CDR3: TGCAGCGCCGCCCGGAGGGGTGGCCTAACTAATGAAAAACTGTTTTTT.

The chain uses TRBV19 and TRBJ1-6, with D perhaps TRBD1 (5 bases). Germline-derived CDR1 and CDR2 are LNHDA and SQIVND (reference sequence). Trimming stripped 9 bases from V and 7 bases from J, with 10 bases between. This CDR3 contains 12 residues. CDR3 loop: CASQTANSPLHF. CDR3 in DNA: TGTGCCAGCCAGACAGCAAATTCACCCCTCCACTTT.

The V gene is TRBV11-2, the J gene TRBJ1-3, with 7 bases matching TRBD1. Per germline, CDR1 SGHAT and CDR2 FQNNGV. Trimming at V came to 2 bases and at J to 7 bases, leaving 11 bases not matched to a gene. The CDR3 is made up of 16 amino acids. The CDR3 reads CASSLSGQPRANTIYF. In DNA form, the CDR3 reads TGTGCCAGCAGCTTATCGGGACAGCCTCGAGCGAACACCATATATTTT.